This TCR beta chain was sequenced for a study of PD-L1 blockade in urothelial cancer. Across the study: Blood analyses occurred 3 weeks (second dose) and 6 weeks post treatment start.

Repertoires were generated with immunoSEQ multiplex PCR, while TCRdb's copy carries only in-frame clones and drops some. The data hold some 51,000 clones, with more than 75% observed a single time. This CDR3 is built from 16 residues. The germline V gene has CDR1 SGHTA and CDR2 FQGTGA. Deletions cut 4 bases from V and 5 bases from J, with 20 bases between. This clone was seen a single time. The chain combines TRBV7-3 with TRBJ1-2; D gene uncertain. The material was PBMCs, obtained around atezolizumab (anti-PD-L1) treatment. This TCR was recovered from a man in his 60s with urothelial cancer. As DNA, the CDR3 is TGTGCCAGCAGCTCCTTTTTGGCGGCAGATGGATATGGCTACACCTTC. It specifies CASSSFLAADGYGYTF. Filled out from reference TRBV7-3 and TRBJ1-2, the complete variable domain reads GAGVSQTPSNKVTEKGKYVELRCDPISGHTALYWYRQSLGQGPEFLIYFQGTGAADDSGLPNDRFFAVRPEGSVSTLKIQRTERGDSAVYLCASSSFLAADGYGYTFGSGTRLTVV.